The 31 T cell receptor beta chains below all came from one sample that was sequenced in a study of blood T cells in healthy people across ages. Through a sample-barcoded 5' primer and a J-beta primer mix, a second PCR was run for roughly 6 to 11 cycles. TCRdb reanalysed the 5' RACE reads using MiXCR and keeps one entry per CDR3 protein. The sample lists about 800,000 distinct CDR3 sequences, around a quarter occurring once. These data also formed part of another study, on T cells of mothers and their children.

Sequencing used blood. The receptors derive from a boy between 10 and 17 years old in good health.

This clonotype was seen a handful of times. The chain has TRBV10-3 and TRBJ1-2; D possibly corresponds to TRBD1 (6 bases). Trimming took off 6 bases at V and 2 bases at J, with 16 bases between the two ends. This CDR3 has 15 amino acids. CDR1 is ENHRY, CDR2 SYGVKD, per germline. CDR3 protein: CAIRRTGLENYGYTF. In nucleotides, the CDR3 is TGTGCCATCAGGAGAACAGGGTTGGAGAACTATGGCTACACCTTC.

This rearrangement joins TRBV25-1 to TRBJ2-5; 8 nucleotides align to TRBD1. The J call could be wrong; TRBJ2-7 is a better fit for the DNA end. Germline values: CDR1 MGHDK, CDR2 SYGVNS. This CDR3 contains 15 residues. Here the CDR3 reads CASSPQGQAYYEQYF. Written as DNA, the CDR3 is TGTGCCAGCAGTCCTCAGGGACAGGCTTACTACGAGCAGTACTTC.

This clonotype was picked up many times. This rearrangement joins TRBV7-9 to TRBJ1-1, with no clear D. The germline V and J ends were trimmed by 5 bases and 1 base, with 5 bases remaining between them. CDR3 length: 12 amino acids. Germline values: CDR1 SEHNR, CDR2 FQNEAQ (reference sequence). DNA for the CDR3: TGTGCCAGCAGCGCTGCGAACACTGAAGCTTTCTTT. Translating gives CASSAANTEAFF.

V is TRBV28 and J is TRBJ2-7; D is unclear. Germline assignment: CDR1 MDHEN and CDR2 SYDVKM. This CDR3 region has 10 residues. V lost 6 bases and J 8 bases, leaving 8 bases between the germline ends. CDR3 in DNA: TGTGCCAGCAGGGGCCAGAAGCAGTACTTC. Translating gives CASRGQKQYF.

This clonotype occurred a few times. J is TRBJ2-7 and V is TRBV12-3 or TRBV12-4; D might be TRBD1 (6 bases). The V end lost 1 base, the J end lost 6 bases, and 13 bases lay between the germline ends. This CDR3 spans 14 amino acids. CDR3 coding DNA: TGTGCCAGCAGTTTAGTCCAACAGGGAACCGAGCAGTACTTC. As protein: CASSLVQQGTEQYF.

The chain links TRBV4-3 to TRBJ1-4, with D possibly matching TRBD1 (5 bases). Germline V gene data show CDR1 as LGHNA and CDR2 as YSLEER. Deletions cut 0 bases from V and 10 bases from J, with 12 bases between. This CDR3 comprises 14 residues. In nucleotides, the CDR3 is TGCGCCAGCAGCCAAGATCAGATCGGGGGAAAACTGTTTTTT. This translates into CASSQDQIGGKLFF.

This clonotype was counted a few times. The gene calls are TRBV20-1 and TRBJ2-6; tentatively, D is TRBD1 (6 bases). Germline V CDR1 and CDR2: DFQATT, SNEGSKA (reference sequence). V lost 0 bases and J lost 1, with 7 bases in between. This CDR3 is built from 15 residues. CDR3 residues: CSARDTGSGANVLTF. The CDR3, as DNA: TGCAGTGCTAGAGATACAGGGTCTGGGGCCAACGTCCTGACTTTC.

The V call is TRBV27, the J call TRBJ2-3; a possible D gene is TRBD1 (5 bases). The germline V gene has CDR1 MNHEY and CDR2 SMNVEV (reference sequence). Trimming left V 6 bases short and J 6 bases short, with 13 bases between. CDR3 length: 13 residues. In DNA, the CDR3 is TGTGCCAGCAGCCCGGACACCAGGGATACGCAGTATTTT. It encodes CASSPDTRDTQYF.

As concerns this clonotype: With a much larger clone just one base away, this may be a read error. The chain employs TRBV4-3 and TRBJ2-2; D could derive from TRBD1 or TRBD2 (5 bases each). CDR3 length: 16 residues. Germline V gene sequence: CDR1 LGHNA, CDR2 YSLEER. The V gene lost 3 bases and the J gene lost 1 base, with 12 bases spanning the gap. CDR3 sequence reads: CASSQIRDGNTGELFF. The DNA of the CDR3 is TGCGCCAGCAGCCAGATCAGGGACGGGAACACCGGGGAGCTGTTTTTT.

The chain couples TRBV7-9 to TRBJ1-1; D is possibly TRBD1 (6 bases). V shed 5 bases and J shed 4 bases, with 11 bases lying between them. Germline values: CDR1 SEHNR, CDR2 FQNEAQ (reference sequence). This CDR3 contains 13 residues. CDR3 amino acids: CASSPAGATEAFF. The CDR3 DNA reads as TGTGCCAGCAGCCCGGCAGGGGCCACTGAAGCTTTCTTT.

Details on this clonotype: The CDR3 does not close with the conserved phenylalanine or tryptophan, likely indicating a read error. The chain combines TRBV12-3 or TRBV12-4 with TRBJ1-4, with a possible D match to TRBD1 (5 bases). The CDR3 runs to 14 residues. Between the trimmed V and J ends, which lost 5 bases and 5 bases, there was a span of 12 bases. CDR3 sequence reads: CASSLTGLNEKLFS. In DNA form, the CDR3 reads TGTGCCAGCAGTCTCACAGGATTGAATGAAAAACTGTTTTCT.

This clonotype was observed a handful of times. The chain is built from TRBV29-1 and TRBJ2-7, with TRBD1 as a possible D gene (6 bases). The CDR3 length is 13 residues. V lost 5 bases and J lost 2, with 13 bases in between. Germline V gene sequence: CDR1 SQVTM, CDR2 ANQGSEA. In nucleotides, the CDR3 is TGCAGCGTTTACTCCGGGACAACCTACGAGCAGTACTTC. This codes for CSVYSGTTYEQYF.

This chain joins TRBV11-2 and TRBJ2-3, with a tentative D call TRBD2 (6 bases). From germline, CDR1 is SGHAT and CDR2 FQNNGV. The CDR3 sequence is 17 residues long. Trimming shortened V by 3 bases and J by 6 bases, and 22 bases separated the two germline ends. The CDR3 loop reads CASSLAVELATTDTQYF. CDR3 sequence (DNA): TGTGCCAGCAGCTTGGCTGTTGAACTAGCTACGACCGATACGCAGTATTTT. Using reference TRBV11-2 and TRBJ2-3 for the parts outside the CDR3, the full variable domain is EAGVAQSPRYKIIEKRQSVAFWCNPISGHATLYWYQQILGQGPKLLIQFQNNGVVDDSQLPKDRFSAERLKGVDSTLKIQPAKLEDSAVYLCASSLAVELATTDTQYFGPGTRLTVL.

The rearrangement links TRBV5-1 to TRBJ1-2; 7 bases map to TRBD1. From germline, CDR1 is SGHRS and CDR2 YFSETQ. V dropped 2 bases and J dropped 4; count of bases not matched to a gene: 8. The CDR3 is made up of 15 amino acids. In nucleotides, the CDR3 is TGCGCCAGCAGCTTAGACAGGGAACGGAGCTATGGCTACACCTTC. Residues: CASSLDRERSYGYTF.

In this sample, this clonotype turned up a few times. This chain connects TRBV7-2 to TRBJ2-2; possible D gene TRBD2, 6 bases. CDR1 and CDR2 (germline): SGHTA, FQGNSA. Trimming cost V 5 bases and J 5 bases, with 15 bases left between them. The CDR3 consists of 15 residues. CDR3 region: CASSNQPGSTGELFF. The CDR3 nucleotides read TGTGCCAGCAGCAACCAGCCCGGGAGTACCGGGGAGCTGTTTTTT.

This chain joins TRBV7-2 and TRBJ2-2; D uncertain. The V end lost 2 bases, the J end lost 4 bases, and 11 bases lay between the germline ends. The CDR3 spans 15 residues. Per germline, CDR1 SGHTA and CDR2 FQGNSA. The CDR3 DNA follows: TGTGCCAGCAGCTTACGGCTGGATCCCACCGGGGAGCTGTTTTTT. Protein product: CASSLRLDPTGELFF.

CDR3 bases: TGTGCCAGCAGCCCCTCGGACAAGGACATTCAGTACTTC. It yields the protein CASSPSDKDIQYF. This chain joins TRBV9 and TRBJ2-4, with D possibly TRBD1 on 5 matching bases. This CDR3 is 13 amino acids long. V lost 4 bases and J 8 bases, leaving 13 bases between the germline ends. Germline assignment: CDR1 SGDLS and CDR2 YYNGEE.

This sequence joins TRBV12-3 or TRBV12-4 and TRBJ1-4; 11 nucleotides match TRBD1. This CDR3 has 15 residues. V shed 1 base, J shed 12 bases, and the junction held 7 bases outside the gene matches. The CDR3 nucleotides read TGTGCCAGCAGTTTAGGAGGGACAGGGGGAGAAGAACTGTTTTTT. The encoded protein is CASSLGGTGGEELFF.

This clonotype was seen a handful of times. The chain combines TRBV7-8 with TRBJ2-2, with TRBD2 identical over 9 bases. The CDR3 runs 15 residues. Looked up from germline, CDR1 is SGHVS and CDR2 is FQNEAQ. Trimming removed 7 bases from V and 5 bases from J; junction bases left unmatched: 8. As DNA, the CDR3 is TGTGCCAGCACCGGGACTAGCTTGGGGACCGGGGAGCTGTTTTTT. This gives the protein CASTGTSLGTGELFF.

The chain couples TRBV9 to TRBJ2-3; D is ambiguous. CDR3 size: 14 residues. Germline V CDR1 and CDR2: SGDLS, YYNGEE. V lost 4 bases and J 3 bases, leaving 12 bases between the germline ends. CDR3 in DNA: TGTGCCAGCAGCCCTTGGGGTCAAACAGATACGCAGTATTTT. It translates to CASSPWGQTDTQYF. The full variable domain, with the rest looked up from reference TRBV9 and TRBJ2-3, is DSGVTQTPKHLITATGQRVTLRCSPRSGDLSVYWYQQSLDQGLQFLIQYYNGEERAKGNILERFSAQQFPDLHSELNLSSLELGDSALYFCASSPWGQTDTQYFGPGTRLTVL.

This sequence joins TRBV27 and TRBJ2-1; TRBD2 might be the D (6 bases). CDR3 length: 15 residues. Germline-derived CDR1 and CDR2 are MNHEY and SMNVEV (reference sequence). V shed 6 bases and J shed 0 bases, with 12 bases lying between them. CDR3 loop: CASSLARSSYNEQFF. CDR3 nucleotides: TGTGCCAGCAGCCTAGCGCGGAGCTCCTACAATGAGCAGTTCTTC.

The rearrangement uses TRBV20-1 and TRBJ2-2, with 8 positions matching TRBD2. With V trimmed by 3 bases and J by 5 bases, 11 bases remained unmatched. CDR1 DFQATT and CDR2 SNEGSKA come from the germline V gene (reference sequence). The CDR3 is 16 amino acids. The CDR3 DNA sequence: TGCAGTGCTAGCGGACTAGCCGGGGGGAGGACCGGGGAGCTGTTTTTT. It specifies CSASGLAGGRTGELFF.

With respect to this clonotype: The junction does not match germline at one end; this may be a read error. The CDR3 bases are TGTGCCAGCAGTTCCTCCGGGGCCGACTACGGGCAGTACTTC. Amino acid sequence: CASSSSGADYGQYF. The gene calls are TRBV28 and TRBJ2-7, with D perhaps TRBD1 or TRBD2 (5 bases each). Germline assignment: CDR1 MDHEN and CDR2 SYDVKM. The CDR3 has 14 amino acids.

The table lists this clonotype with a few counts. The chain carries TRBV29-1 and TRBJ1-3, with D possibly TRBD1 on 5 matching bases. V lost 6 bases and J lost 0, with 9 bases in between. The CDR3 runs to 13 residues. The germline V gene encodes CDR1 SQVTM and CDR2 ANQGSEA. As DNA, the CDR3 is TGCAGCGTCAACAGGAACTCTGGAAACACCATATATTTT. Residues: CSVNRNSGNTIYF.

The chain is built from TRBV29-1 and TRBJ1-2; TRBD1 aligns across 9 bases. CDR1 is SQVTM, CDR2 ANQGSEA, per germline. CDR3 length: 11 amino acids. The trim removed 7 bases at V and 7 bases at J, leaving 4 bases unmatched. The chain's CDR3 is CSAGTGSGYTF. In DNA form, the CDR3 reads TGCAGCGCCGGGACAGGGAGTGGCTACACCTTC. Based on the CDR3 plus reference TRBV29-1 and TRBJ1-2, the full variable domain is SAVISQKPSRDICQRGTSLTIQCQVDSQVTMMFWYRQQPGQSLTLIATANQGSEATYESGFVIDKFPISRPNLTFSTLTVSNMSPEDSSIYLCSAGTGSGYTFGSGTRLTVV.

Only a few counts were recorded for this clonotype. V gene TRBV5-6 combines with J gene TRBJ2-5, with TRBD1 as a possible D gene (6 bases). Looked up from germline, CDR1 is SGHDT and CDR2 is YYEEEE. V was shortened by 1 base and J by 4 bases, with 11 bases between the two germline ends. The length of the CDR3 is 14 residues. The CDR3 loop reads CASSLLAGAETQYF. The CDR3 bases are TGTGCCAGCAGCTTGTTGGCAGGGGCAGAGACCCAGTACTTC.

Only a few counts were recorded for this clonotype. V is TRBV9 and J is TRBJ2-7; D is unresolved. The germline V gene encodes CDR1 SGDLS and CDR2 YYNGEE. The CDR3 consists of 13 residues. Trimming cost V 0 bases and J 3 bases, with 7 bases left between them. In nucleotides, the CDR3 is TGTGCCAGCAGCGTAGGGGCTAGCTACGAGCAGTACTTC. Its translation is CASSVGASYEQYF.

The J gene is TRBJ2-3, the V gene TRBV28; 8 bases align to TRBD1. Germline CDR1 MDHEN, CDR2 SYDVKM. Germline trimming cut 2 bases from V and 3 bases from J; bases unmatched to any gene: 4. The CDR3 covers 15 residues. In nucleotides, the CDR3 is TGTGCCAGCAGTTTAATCGGACAGGGAACAGATACGCAGTATTTT. Its translation: CASSLIGQGTDTQYF.

The rearrangement links TRBV19 to TRBJ2-3; the match to TRBD1 covers 9 bases. The CDR3 spans 15 residues. CDR1 is LNHDA and CDR2 is SQIVND in the germline V gene (reference sequence). V trimming: 5 bases; J trimming: 2 bases; junction bases outside the gene matches: 5. The CDR3 region has the DNA TGTGCCAGTAGTGGCACAGGGGGCTACACAGATACGCAGTATTTT. Its translation: CASSGTGGYTDTQYF.

J is TRBJ1-3 and V is TRBV19, with D possibly matching TRBD1 (5 bases). The germline V gene encodes CDR1 LNHDA and CDR2 SQIVND (reference sequence). Between the trimmed V and J ends, which lost 3 bases and 0 bases, there was a span of 15 bases. The length of the CDR3 is 17 residues. The CDR3 is CASSIGRDRGSGNTIYF. The CDR3 nucleotides are TGTGCCAGTAGTATTGGAAGGGACCGGGGCTCTGGAAACACCATATATTTT.

The V call is TRBV7-9, the J call TRBJ1-4, with 7 positions matching TRBD1. The CDR3 consists of 17 residues. Germline V CDR1 and CDR2: SEHNR, FQNEAQ (reference sequence). Trimming cost V 5 bases and J 4 bases; bases outside gene matches: 13. CDR3 region: CASSEKTMGQLNEKLFF. The DNA of the CDR3 is TGTGCCAGCAGCGAAAAAACGATGGGACAGCTTAATGAAAAACTGTTTTTT. Full variable domain (outside the CDR3, taken from reference TRBV7-9 and TRBJ1-4): DTGVSQNPRHKITKRGQNVTFRCDPISEHNRLYWYRQTLGQGPEFLTYFQNEAQLEKSRLLSDRFSAERPKGSFSTLEIQRTEQGDSAMYLCASSEKTMGQLNEKLFFGSGTQLSVL.